A selection of T cell receptor beta chains follows, all from one sample in a study of blood T cell repertoires in COVID-19. Clones were read by immunoSEQ multiplex PCR, and TCRdb kept only the in-frame ones, dropping some. This table has more than 250,000 clones, over 70% appearing once. Input material: peripheral blood. All receptors come from a human donor in a cohort sampled during active COVID-19. CDR3s include the opening cysteine and the closing phenylalanine or tryptophan. The D gene is left open where the match is weak. Part of the rows lack a size; the others show once, few, many or a class for expanded clones.

CASSDSAGSGANVLTF TGTGCCAGCAGTGACTCTGCAGGCTCTGGGGCCAACGTCCTGACTTTC . . TRBJ2-6 TRBV6-4
CASTGDSYNSPLHF TGTGCTTCGACAGGTGACTCCTATAATTCACCCCTCCACTTT . . TRBJ1-6 TRBV28
CASSLDEGVNEKLFF TGCGCCAGCAGCTTGGATGAAGGGGTAAATGAAAAACTGTTTTTT . . TRBJ1-4 TRBV5-1
CASNNGGGRYEAFF TGTGCCAGCAATAATGGGGGGGGCAGATATGAAGCTTTCTTT . . TRBJ1-1 TRBV2
CASSIGPNYEQYF TGTGCCAGTAGTATAGGTCCAAACTACGAGCAGTACTTC . . TRBJ2-7 TRBV19
CASSIEYRAYNEQFF TGTGCCAGTAGTATAGAGTACAGGGCTTACAATGAGCAGTTCTTC . . TRBJ2-1 TRBV19
CASSPTKRTSGFGEQYF TGTGCCAGCAGCCCAACGAAAAGGACTAGTGGCTTCGGCGAGCAGTACTTC . TRBD2 TRBJ2-7 TRBV7-2
CASSLGGQARDGYTF TGTGCCAGCAGCTTAGGAGGACAGGCCAGAGATGGCTACACCTTC many TRBD1 TRBJ1-2 TRBV7-9
CASSPGRTTNEKLFF TGTGCCAGCTCACCAGGCCGCACAACTAATGAAAAACTGTTTTTT . . TRBJ1-4 TRBV18
CASRTGSSPLHF TGTGCCAGCCGAACAGGGAGTTCACCCCTCCACTTT few . TRBJ1-6 TRBV28
CASSMGTVYGYTF TGTGCCAGCAGTATGGGGACAGTATATGGCTACACCTTC . TRBD1 TRBJ1-2 TRBV6-6
CASRPQVVSNEKLFF TGCGCCAGCAGGCCTCAGGTTGTCAGCAATGAAAAACTGTTTTTT . . TRBJ1-4 TRBV5-1
CASSFYREWKSPLHF TGTGCCAGCAGTTTTTACAGGGAATGGAAGTCACCCCTCCACTTT . . TRBJ1-6 TRBV7-2
CASSLLSSYNSPLHF TGTGCCAGCAGTTTATTGAGCTCCTATAATTCACCCCTCCACTTT . . TRBJ1-6 TRBV27
CASSKTGSVYGYTF TGTGCCAGCAGTAAGACAGGGTCCGTTTATGGCTACACCTTC . TRBD1 TRBJ1-2 TRBV6-5
CASNDLGQGNPPLHF TGTGCCAGTAACGACCTTGGACAGGGGAATCCACCCCTCCACTTT . TRBD1 TRBJ1-6 TRBV19
CASSVTGLMKAFF TGTGCCAGCAGCGTAACAGGGCTGATGAAAGCTTTCTTT . . TRBJ1-1 TRBV7-2
CASSQDPGLAGDTQYF TGTGCCAGCAGCCAAGATCCCGGACTAGCGGGGGATACGCAGTATTTT . TRBD2 TRBJ2-3 TRBV3-1/TRBV3-2
CASSSRGGRETKNIQYF TGTGCCAGCAGCTCCCGGGGGGGGCGCGAGACCAAAAACATTCAGTACTTC . TRBD2 TRBJ2-4 TRBV7-8
CASSPGQGNYEQYF TGTGCCAGTAGCCCGGGACAGGGCAACTACGAGCAGTACTTC . TRBD1 TRBJ2-7 TRBV19
CASKPQSAYEQYF TGTGCCAGCAAACCGCAGTCCGCCTACGAGCAGTACTTC . . TRBJ2-7 TRBV21-1
CASRPQGSPYEQYF TGCGCCAGCAGGCCACAGGGATCGCCCTACGAGCAGTACTTC . . TRBJ2-7 TRBV5-1
CASSHWATGGVDEQFF TGTGCCAGCAGCCACTGGGCGACAGGGGGCGTCGATGAGCAGTTCTTC . TRBD1 TRBJ2-1 TRBV11-2
CASSVNGNTIYF TGTGCCAGCAGCGTAAATGGCAACACCATATATTTT . . TRBJ1-3 TRBV7-2
CASSLAGSYEQYF TGTGCCAGCAGCCTGGCGGGTTCCTACGAGCAGTACTTC . . TRBJ2-7 TRBV14
CASSLDGTFGYTF TGTGCCAGCAGCTTAGATGGGACATTTGGCTACACCTTC . . TRBJ1-2 TRBV11-2
CASSQLTGINTEAFF TGTGCCAGCAGCCAACTGACAGGCATCAACACTGAAGCTTTCTTT . . TRBJ1-1 TRBV14
CASSGSADEQFF TGTGCCAGCAGTGGGAGCGCTGATGAGCAGTTCTTC . . TRBJ2-1 TRBV2
CASSQVSGNTEAFF TGTGCCAGCAGCCAAGTGTCAGGGAACACTGAAGCTTTCTTT . . TRBJ1-1 TRBV3-1/TRBV3-2
CASSSGMTSGRANEQFF TGTGCCAGCAGCTCCGGCATGACTAGCGGGAGGGCTAATGAGCAGTTCTTC . TRBD2 TRBJ2-1 TRBV5-4
CASSVSVNTEAFF TGTGCCAGCAGTGTATCGGTGAACACTGAAGCTTTCTTT . . TRBJ1-1 TRBV2
CSGRGVTGGNTEAFF TGCAGCGGACGGGGGGTAACAGGGGGCAACACTGAAGCTTTCTTT . TRBD1 TRBJ1-1 TRBV29-1
CASSLGGRPNYGYTF TGTGCCAGCAGTTTAGGTGGGCGCCCTAACTATGGCTACACCTTC . . TRBJ1-2 TRBV27
CASSPLTSGANVLTF TGTGCCAGTAGTCCTCTCACATCTGGGGCCAACGTCCTGACTTTC . . TRBJ2-6 TRBV19
CASSLSGSNEQFF TGTGCCAGCAGCTTGTCGGGTTCGAATGAGCAGTTCTTC few . TRBJ2-1 TRBV7-2
CASSQGEWARNQPQHF TGCGCCAGCAGCCAAGGTGAATGGGCCCGCAATCAGCCCCAGCATTTT . . TRBJ1-5 TRBV4-1
CASSLGQVSYEQYF TGTGCCAGCAGCTTAGGACAGGTGTCCTACGAGCAGTACTTC . . TRBJ2-7 TRBV7-8
CASSRTDNSPLHF TGCGCCAGCAGCCGGACTGATAATTCACCCCTCCACTTT . . TRBJ1-6 TRBV5-1
CASSEEGRQWSSGNTIYF TGTGCCAGCAGTGAAGAGGGGCGGCAATGGAGCTCTGGAAACACCATATATTTT . . TRBJ1-3 TRBV2
CASSLQGANSPLHF TGTGCCAGCAGCTTACAGGGGGCGAATTCACCCCTCCACTTT . TRBD1 TRBJ1-6 TRBV27
CASSQRELAGGIPSETQYF TGCGCCAGCAGCCAAAGGGAGCTAGCGGGGGGGATACCAAGCGAGACCCAGTACTTC . TRBD2 TRBJ2-5 TRBV4-1
CASSLLLAGPADTQYF TGTGCCAGCAGCTTGCTGTTAGCGGGACCCGCGGATACGCAGTATTTT . TRBD2 TRBJ2-3 TRBV7-9
CASSLPGTREQYF TGTGCCAGCAGTCTTCCGGGGACTAGGGAGCAGTACTTC . TRBD2 TRBJ2-7 TRBV25-1
CASSLTSGLTGELFF TGTGCCAGCAGCTTAACTAGCGGACTCACCGGGGAGCTGTTTTTT . TRBD2 TRBJ2-2 TRBV11-2
CASSPRVTGYGELFF TGTGCCAGCAGCCCGCGGGTTACTGGGTACGGGGAGCTGTTTTTT . . TRBJ2-2 TRBV7-2
CASSQYSGRPKETQYF TGTGCCAGCAGCCAATATAGCGGGAGGCCCAAAGAGACCCAGTACTTC . TRBD2 TRBJ2-5 TRBV4-2
CASSQGGRGAAETQYF TGTGCCAGCAGCCAAGGAGGTCGTGGGGCGGCAGAGACCCAGTACTTC once . TRBJ2-5 TRBV4-2
CASSSSRVADTQYF TGTGCCAGCAGTAGTTCCCGAGTCGCAGATACGCAGTATTTT . . TRBJ2-3 TRBV2
CASAWTGGETQYF TGTGCTAGTGCCTGGACAGGGGGAGAGACCCAGTACTTC . TRBD1 TRBJ2-5 TRBV12-5
CASSHVSGGAADTQYF TGCGCCAGCAGCCACGTTAGCGGGGGGGCCGCAGATACGCAGTATTTT . TRBD2 TRBJ2-3 TRBV4-1
CASSLRQGSTEAFF TGTGCCAGCAGCCTCCGACAGGGGAGCACTGAAGCTTTCTTT . TRBD1 TRBJ1-1 TRBV9
CASSLQGNGAGRSYNEQFF TGTGCCAGCAGCCTTCAAGGCAACGGGGCGGGACGCTCCTACAATGAGCAGTTCTTC . . TRBJ2-1 TRBV3-1/TRBV3-2